The 24 T cell receptor beta chains given below trace back to one sample, sequenced in a study of CD8+ T cells in alopecia areata. Extracted RNA was reverse transcribed into cDNA, the sequencing template. Method: immunoSEQ multiplex PCR; TCRdb's copy keeps in-frame clones and lacks some. The table includes around 120,000 clones, 58% detected once. Described treatment: oral pan-JAK inhibitor, 5-10 mg twice daily. Sequencing used CD8+ T cells sorted from blood, obtained at week 4, from a patient treated with tofacitinib. The source of these receptors is a human donor with alopecia areata.

Comment on this clone: Other DNA sequences in the same sample also yield this CDR3. The V and J genes are TRBV29-1 and TRBJ2-7; D unclear. The germline gives CDR1 SQVTM, CDR2 ANQGSEA. The CDR3 loop spans 10 amino acids. The V and J ends lost 6 bases and 2 bases respectively, with 5 bases between them. CDR3 DNA: TGCAGCGTCCTAACCTACGAGCAGTACTTC. This gives the protein CSVLTYEQYF.

The chain joins TRBV30 to TRBJ2-3; D remains ambiguous. The V and J ends lost 5 bases and 0 bases respectively, with 9 bases between them. Germline V gives CDR1 GTSNPN, CDR2 SVGIG (reference sequence). The CDR3 covers 13 residues. CDR3 DNA: TGTGCCTGGGACTCCTCTAGCACAGATACGCAGTATTTT. The encoded protein is CAWDSSSTDTQYF.

CDR3 region: CAWIFSRDTEAFF. CDR3 DNA sequence: TGTGCCTGGATTTTCTCCCGGGACACTGAAGCTTTCTTT. J is TRBJ1-1 and V is TRBV30, with D unclear. Deletions cut 4 bases from V and 3 bases from J, with 12 bases between. The CDR3 length is 13 residues. Germline V gene sequence: CDR1 GTSNPN, CDR2 SVGIG (reference sequence).

The chain couples TRBV11-2 to TRBJ1-6, with D hard to call. Trimming stripped 1 base from V and 9 bases from J, with 4 bases between. Germline loops: CDR1 SGHAT, CDR2 FQNNGV. The CDR3 covers 12 residues. The CDR3: CASSLGGSPLHF. The DNA for the CDR3 is TGTGCCAGCAGCTTAGGGGGTTCACCCCTCCACTTT.

The chain couples TRBV15 to TRBJ1-5; D might be TRBD1 (5 bases). CDR1 LNHNV and CDR2 YYDKDF come from the germline V gene (reference sequence). The CDR3 runs 15 residues. The V end lost 5 bases, the J end lost 4 bases, and 15 bases lay between the germline ends. CDR3 in DNA: TGTGCCACCAGCCGGGATAGGGGCAGAAATCAGCCCCAGCATTTT. Amino acids: CATSRDRGRNQPQHF. Full variable domain (remainder filled in from reference TRBV15 and TRBJ1-5): DAMVIQNPRYQVTQFGKPVTLSCSQTLNHNVMYWYQQKSSQAPKLLFHYYDKDFNNEADTPDNFQSRRPNTSFCFLDIRSPGLGDTAMYLCATSRDRGRNQPQHFGDGTRLSIL.

The chain has TRBV11-2 and TRBJ2-1, with D hard to call. The CDR3 is 12 amino acids. Trimming shortened V by 1 base and J by 8 bases, and 6 bases separated the two germline ends. Per germline, CDR1 SGHAT and CDR2 FQNNGV. The CDR3 spells CASSLGLDEQFF. The CDR3 nucleotides are TGTGCCAGCAGCTTAGGGTTGGATGAGCAGTTCTTC.

The chain couples TRBV6-5 to TRBJ1-2; D is unclear. CDR1 MNHEY and CDR2 SVGAGI come from the germline V gene. The CDR3 covers 13 residues. Trimming removed 8 bases at V and 8 bases at J, with 18 bases between. As DNA, the CDR3 is TGTGCCAGCGCCCCGGCGGGTTCTGACGGCTACACCTTC. This codes for CASAPAGSDGYTF.

The chain joins TRBV9 to TRBJ2-4, with 11 nucleotides matching TRBD1. The CDR3 sequence is 15 residues long. CDR1 and CDR2 (germline): SGDLS, YYNGEE. The J segment lost 13 bases and the V segment lost 3 bases, leaving 12 bases of the junction unmatched. The CDR3 DNA is TGTGCCAGCAGCGCCAAGGACAGGGGGCCTACCATCCAGTACTTC. Its protein product is CASSAKDRGPTIQYF.

The chain couples TRBV27 to TRBJ1-6, with D uncertain. Germline CDR1 is MNHEY and CDR2 is SMNVEV (reference sequence). V was pared by 0 bases and J by 9 bases, with 12 bases between. This CDR3 region has 15 residues. The CDR3 DNA reads as TGTGCCAGCAGTTTATCGGGTACTGGATTTTCACCCCTCCACTTT. Translation: CASSLSGTGFSPLHF.

Regarding this clone: One end of the junction fails to match germline, which may point to a read error. The rearrangement uses TRBV27 and TRBJ2-3; D possibly corresponds to TRBD2 (7 bases). Germline V gives CDR1 MNHEY, CDR2 SMNVEV (reference sequence). The CDR3 is made up of 15 amino acids. CDR3 in amino acids: CASVESGGETDTQYF. CDR3 nucleotides: TGTGCCAGCGTGGAATCGGGGGGCGAGACAGATACACAGTATTTT.

The V call is TRBV6-6, the J call TRBJ1-2; no definite D call. In germline, CDR1 is MNHNY, CDR2 SVGAGI (reference sequence). The V end was cut by 6 bases, the J end by 2 bases, with 19 bases between. The CDR3 totals 16 residues. The CDR3 region has the DNA TGTGCCAGCAGCATAACCCTTGTTGGGCAGAACTATGGCTACACCTTC. This codes for CASSITLVGQNYGYTF.

This clone was counted between two and nine times. The J gene is TRBJ1-1, the V gene TRBV4-2; 7 positions agree with TRBD1. The germline V gene has CDR1 LGHNA and CDR2 YNFKEQ. Trimming took 4 bases from V and 0 from J; bases not matched to a gene: 5. This CDR3 region has 15 residues. This CDR3 is CASSPATGLNTEAFF. CDR3 in DNA: TGTGCCAGCAGCCCGGCGACAGGGCTGAACACTGAAGCTTTCTTT.

This chain uses TRBV28 with TRBJ1-2; perhaps TRBD1 as D (5 bases). With 4 bases removed from V and 2 bases from J, the gap between germline ends came to 20 bases. The CDR3 is 17 amino acids. The germline V gene has CDR1 MDHEN and CDR2 SYDVKM. In nucleotides, the CDR3 is TGTGCCAGCAGTTCTCCTACACCCTCTCGGGGGAACTATGGCTACACCTTC. It specifies CASSSPTPSRGNYGYTF.

The chain links TRBV9 to TRBJ2-5; 10 bases agree with TRBD1. CDR1 and CDR2 (germline): SGDLS, YYNGEE. With 4 bases clipped from V and 6 bases from J, the junction kept 3 bases outside the gene matches. CDR3 size: 13 residues. The CDR3: CASSPDRGKTQYF. In DNA form, the CDR3 reads TGTGCCAGCAGCCCGGACAGGGGGAAGACCCAGTACTTC.

This clone has a handful of counts. This chain links TRBV10-3 with TRBJ2-5; possibly TRBD1 for D (6 bases). Germline V gene lookup returns CDR1 ENHRY and CDR2 SYGVKD. Trimming left V 10 bases short and J 0 bases short, with 12 bases between. The length of the CDR3 is 13 residues. The CDR3, as DNA: TGTGCCACGACCGACAGGAACCAAGAGACCCAGTACTTC. It is translated as CATTDRNQETQYF.

This clone was seen a handful of times. The V call is TRBV5-6, the J call TRBJ2-5; D is unresolved. The CDR3 loop spans 12 amino acids. Germline values: CDR1 SGHDT, CDR2 YYEEEE. The V and J ends lost 3 bases and 5 bases respectively, with 8 bases between them. As DNA, the CDR3 is TGTGCCAGCAGCTCAGACCTGGAGACCCAGTACTTC. Amino acids: CASSSDLETQYF.

This clone was recorded a few times. This same CDR3 is encoded by further DNA sequences in the sample. CDR3 loop: CAWGTDYEQYF. In nucleotides, the CDR3 is TGTGCCTGGGGGACAGACTACGAGCAGTACTTC. The chain has TRBV30 and TRBJ2-7; 7 bases map to TRBD1. V shed 5 bases, J shed 3 bases, and the junction held 1 base outside the gene matches. Germline CDR1 and CDR2: GTSNPN and SVGIG (reference sequence). CDR3 length equals 11 residues.

This chain joins TRBV29-1 and TRBJ2-7; 9 positions match TRBD1. With 6 bases clipped from V and 5 bases from J, the junction kept 17 bases outside the gene matches. Germline V gene data show CDR1 as SQVTM and CDR2 as ANQGSEA. The CDR3 extends over 16 amino acids. The chain's CDR3 is CSVLGLGTGYGNEQYF. In nucleotides, the CDR3 is TGCAGCGTACTCGGCCTCGGGACAGGGTACGGGAACGAGCAGTACTTC.

V is TRBV9 and J is TRBJ2-1; the match to TRBD1 covers 8 bases. From germline, CDR1 is SGDLS and CDR2 YYNGEE. With 3 bases clipped from V and 5 bases from J, the junction kept 10 bases outside the gene matches. The CDR3 totals 16 residues. The CDR3: CASSAPRTGFDNEQFF. CDR3 nucleotides: TGTGCCAGCAGCGCCCCTCGGACAGGGTTTGACAATGAGCAGTTCTTC. The variable domain in full, completed from reference TRBV9 and TRBJ2-1, reads DSGVTQTPKHLITATGQRVTLRCSPRSGDLSVYWYQQSLDQGLQFLIQYYNGEERAKGNILERFSAQQFPDLHSELNLSSLELGDSALYFCASSAPRTGFDNEQFFGPGTRLTVL.

The chain combines TRBV23-1 with TRBJ1-5, with TRBD1 matching 7 bases. TRBV23-1 is recorded as an ORF, its role being uncertain. CDR3 length: 16 residues. Unmatched junction bases numbered 11, after V lost 5 bases and J lost 4 bases. The CDR3 here is CASSWDSRGGNQPQHF. In DNA form, the CDR3 reads TGCGCCAGCAGTTGGGACAGCCGAGGGGGAAATCAGCCCCAGCATTTT.

V and J are TRBV29-1 and TRBJ2-1; no reliable D call. V was shortened by 0 bases and J by 0 bases, with 9 bases between the two germline ends. CDR1 and CDR2 (germline): SQVTM, ANQGSEA. The CDR3 has 15 amino acids. The CDR3, as DNA: TGCAGCGTTGAAGAACGAGAGAGCTCCTACAATGAGCAGTTCTTC. Translating gives CSVEERESSYNEQFF.

In this sample, this clone turned up a few times. This chain joins TRBV29-1 and TRBJ2-7; TRBD1 might be the D (6 bases). The CDR3 is 14 residues long. With 4 bases removed from V and 1 base from J, the gap between germline ends came to 14 bases. Germline assignment: CDR1 SQVTM and CDR2 ANQGSEA. As DNA, the CDR3 is TGCAGCGTTGGAGCGGACAGTTCATCCTACGAGCAGTACTTC. Its translation: CSVGADSSSYEQYF.

This clone was seen only a few times. The chain is built from TRBV4-2 and TRBJ2-7; 13 nucleotides align to TRBD2. There are 15 residues in the CDR3. J lost 3 bases, V lost 3 bases, and 2 bases had no gene match. The germline gives CDR1 LGHNA, CDR2 YNFKEQ. Written as DNA, the CDR3 is TGTGCCAGCAGCCAGGGACTAGCGGGGATCTACGAGCAGTACTTC. Amino acid sequence: CASSQGLAGIYEQYF.

This clone was seen more than once but under ten times. The V gene is TRBV14, the J gene TRBJ1-4; D not certain. The CDR3 contains 13 residues. V was cut by 4 bases and J by 3 bases, with 6 bases left in between. Germline-derived CDR1 and CDR2 are SGHDN and FVKESK. The CDR3 region has the DNA TGTGCCAGCAGCCGGACGGCTAATGAAAAACTGTTTTTT. Translation: CASSRTANEKLFF.